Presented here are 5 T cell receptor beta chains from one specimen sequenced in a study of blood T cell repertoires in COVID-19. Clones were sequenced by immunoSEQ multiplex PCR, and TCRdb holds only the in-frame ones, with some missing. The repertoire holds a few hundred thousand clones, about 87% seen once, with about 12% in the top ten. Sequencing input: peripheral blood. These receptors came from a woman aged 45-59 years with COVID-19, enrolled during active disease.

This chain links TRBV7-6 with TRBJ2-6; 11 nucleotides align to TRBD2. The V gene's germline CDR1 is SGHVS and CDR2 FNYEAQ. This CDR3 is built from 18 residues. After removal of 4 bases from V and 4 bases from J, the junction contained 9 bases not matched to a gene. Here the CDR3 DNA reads TGTGCCAGCAGCTCGGCTCTAGCGGGGGGCCGGGGGGCCAACGTCCTGACTTTC. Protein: CASSSALAGGRGANVLTF.

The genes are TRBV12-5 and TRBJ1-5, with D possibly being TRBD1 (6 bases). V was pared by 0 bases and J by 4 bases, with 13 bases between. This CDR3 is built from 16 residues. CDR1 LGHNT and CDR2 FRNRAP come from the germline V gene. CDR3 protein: CASGLVRGDINQPQHF. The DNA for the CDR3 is TGTGCTAGTGGTTTGGTACGAGGGGACATTAATCAGCCCCAGCATTTT.

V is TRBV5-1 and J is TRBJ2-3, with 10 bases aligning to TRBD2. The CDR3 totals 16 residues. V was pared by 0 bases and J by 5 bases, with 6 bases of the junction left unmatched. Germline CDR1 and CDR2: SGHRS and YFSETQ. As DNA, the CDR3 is TGCGCCAGCAGCTTGGAAACTAGCGGGACGGAAGATACGCAGTATTTT. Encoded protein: CASSLETSGTEDTQYF.

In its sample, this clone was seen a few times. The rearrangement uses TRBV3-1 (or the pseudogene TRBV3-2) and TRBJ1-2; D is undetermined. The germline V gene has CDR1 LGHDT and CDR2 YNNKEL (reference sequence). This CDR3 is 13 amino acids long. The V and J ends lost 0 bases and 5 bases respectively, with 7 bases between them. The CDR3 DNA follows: TGTGCCAGCAGCCAAGAATCTCTTTATGGCTACACCTTC. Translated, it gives CASSQESLYGYTF.

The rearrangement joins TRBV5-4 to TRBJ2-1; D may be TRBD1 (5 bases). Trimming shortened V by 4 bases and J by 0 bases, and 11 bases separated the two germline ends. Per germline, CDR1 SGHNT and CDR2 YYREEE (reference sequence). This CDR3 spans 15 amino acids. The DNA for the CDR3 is TGTGCCAGCAGCCGTGCGCAGGGCTCCTACAATGAGCAGTTCTTC. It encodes CASSRAQGSYNEQFF. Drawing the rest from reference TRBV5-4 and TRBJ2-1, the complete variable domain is ETGVTQSPTHLIKTRGQQVTLRCSSQSGHNTVSWYQQALGQGPQFIFQYYREEENGRGNFPPRFSGLQFPNYSSELNVNALELDDSALYLCASSRAQGSYNEQFFGPGTRLTVL.